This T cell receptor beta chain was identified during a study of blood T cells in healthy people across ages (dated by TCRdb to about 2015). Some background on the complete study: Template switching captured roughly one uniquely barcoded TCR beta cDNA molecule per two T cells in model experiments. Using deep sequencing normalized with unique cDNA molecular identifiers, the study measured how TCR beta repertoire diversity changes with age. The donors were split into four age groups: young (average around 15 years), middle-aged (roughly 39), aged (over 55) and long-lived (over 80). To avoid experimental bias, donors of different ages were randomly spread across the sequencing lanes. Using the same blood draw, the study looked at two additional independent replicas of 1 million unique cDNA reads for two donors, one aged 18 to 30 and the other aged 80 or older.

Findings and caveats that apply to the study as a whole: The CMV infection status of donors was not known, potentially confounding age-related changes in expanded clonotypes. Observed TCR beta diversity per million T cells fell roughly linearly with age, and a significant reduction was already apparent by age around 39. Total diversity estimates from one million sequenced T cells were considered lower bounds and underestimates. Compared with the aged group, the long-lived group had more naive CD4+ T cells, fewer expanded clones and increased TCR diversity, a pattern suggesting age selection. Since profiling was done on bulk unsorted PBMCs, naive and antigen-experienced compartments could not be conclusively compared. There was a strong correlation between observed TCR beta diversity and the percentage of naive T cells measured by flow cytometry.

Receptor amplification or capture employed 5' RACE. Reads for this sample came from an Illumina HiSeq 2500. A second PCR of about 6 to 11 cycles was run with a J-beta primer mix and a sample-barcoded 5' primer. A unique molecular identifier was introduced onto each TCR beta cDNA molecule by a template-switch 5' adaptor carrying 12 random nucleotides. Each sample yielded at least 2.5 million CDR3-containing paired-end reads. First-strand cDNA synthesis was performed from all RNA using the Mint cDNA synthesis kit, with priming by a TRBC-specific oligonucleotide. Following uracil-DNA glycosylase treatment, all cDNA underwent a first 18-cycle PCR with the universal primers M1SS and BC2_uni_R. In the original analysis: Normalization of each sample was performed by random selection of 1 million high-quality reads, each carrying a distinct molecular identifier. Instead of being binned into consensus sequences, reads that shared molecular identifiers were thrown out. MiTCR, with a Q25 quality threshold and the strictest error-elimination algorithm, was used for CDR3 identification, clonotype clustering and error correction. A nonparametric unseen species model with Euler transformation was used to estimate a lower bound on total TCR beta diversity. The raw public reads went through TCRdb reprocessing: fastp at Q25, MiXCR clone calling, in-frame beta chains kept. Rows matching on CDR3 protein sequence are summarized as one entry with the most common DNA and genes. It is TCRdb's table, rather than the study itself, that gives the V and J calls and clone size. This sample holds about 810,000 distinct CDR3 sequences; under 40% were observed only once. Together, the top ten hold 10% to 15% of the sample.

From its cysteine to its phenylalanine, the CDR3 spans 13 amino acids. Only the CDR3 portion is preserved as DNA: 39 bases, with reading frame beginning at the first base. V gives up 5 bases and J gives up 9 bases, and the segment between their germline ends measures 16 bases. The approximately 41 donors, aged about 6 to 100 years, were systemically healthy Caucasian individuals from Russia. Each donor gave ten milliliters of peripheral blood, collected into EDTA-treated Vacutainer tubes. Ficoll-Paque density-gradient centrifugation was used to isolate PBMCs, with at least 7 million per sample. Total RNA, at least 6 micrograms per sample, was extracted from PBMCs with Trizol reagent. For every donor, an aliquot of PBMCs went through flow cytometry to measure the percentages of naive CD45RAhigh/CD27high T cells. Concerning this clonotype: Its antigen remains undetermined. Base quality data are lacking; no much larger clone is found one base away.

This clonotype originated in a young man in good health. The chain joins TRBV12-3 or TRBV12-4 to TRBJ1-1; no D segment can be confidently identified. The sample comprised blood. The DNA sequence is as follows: TGTGCCAGCAGTCCCCGAAGGATAAACAAAGCTTTCTTT. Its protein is CASSPRRINKAFF.